Below, 18 T cell receptor beta chains from the same sample are listed, as sequenced in a study of molecular identifiers for immune sequencing clone quantification. TCRdb ran MiXCR on the PCR reads and lists one entry per CDR3 protein. The repertoire consists of around 460,000 distinct CDR3 sequences, with roughly 24% occurring once and the leading ten covering about 0.75%. Source material: naive CD8+ T cells from blood, with Jurkat cell RNA spiked in. Subset in this sample: FACS-sorted CD8+CD4-CCR7+CD45RA+ naive T cells. The receptor source for this set is a human donor in good health. Some libraries in this study had Jurkat cell RNA spiked in.

This clonotype showed up just a few times. The CDR3 does not close with the conserved phenylalanine or tryptophan, likely indicating a read error. The chain carries TRBV7-9 and TRBJ2-5; D not resolved. The germline V gene has CDR1 SEHNR and CDR2 FQNEAQ (reference sequence). The ends were cut back, 5 bases at V and 4 bases at J, with 11 bases in the middle. There are 13 residues in the CDR3. The CDR3 DNA is TGTGCCAGCAGCACCCCAGTTGTAGAGACCCAGTACCTC. Its protein product is CASSTPVVETQYL.

Note on this clonotype: Germline and junction disagree at one end, which may indicate a read error. The chain combines TRBV7-6 with TRBJ2-3; D may be TRBD1 or TRBD2 (5 bases each). The CDR3 totals 17 residues. The V gene's germline CDR1 is SGHVS and CDR2 FNYEAQ. As DNA, the CDR3 is TGTGCCATCAGCCGCAAAACGGGGCGAGGGCGCACAGATACGCAGTATTTT. It translates to CAISRKTGRGRTDTQYF.

V is TRBV6-5 and J is TRBJ2-7; D tentatively fits TRBD1 or TRBD2 (5 bases each). CDR1 is MNHEY, CDR2 SVGAGI, per germline. Trimming stripped 4 bases from V and 0 bases from J, with 13 bases between. The CDR3 has 15 residues. CDR3 residues: CASSFGTDDSYEQYF. CDR3 nucleotides: TGTGCCAGCAGTTTCGGGACGGACGACTCCTACGAGCAGTACTTC.

This clonotype was picked up a small number of times. This chain connects TRBV5-6 to TRBJ2-7; TRBD2 aligns across 11 bases. Germline values: CDR1 SGHDT, CDR2 YYEEEE. After removal of 4 bases from V and 4 bases from J, the junction contained 7 bases not matched to a gene. The CDR3 covers 15 residues. CDR3 in amino acids: CASSPAWTSGYEQYF. The CDR3 DNA sequence: TGTGCCAGCAGCCCCGCGTGGACTAGCGGGTACGAGCAGTACTTC.

The chain recombines TRBV3-1 with TRBJ2-7, with D maybe TRBD2 (6 bases). Germline loops: CDR1 LGHDT, CDR2 YNNKEL (reference sequence). The length of the CDR3 is 14 residues. V was shortened by 4 bases and J by 5 bases, with 15 bases between the two germline ends. Here the CDR3 reads CASSRERVLDEQYF. CDR3 in DNA: TGTGCCAGCAGCCGAGAGCGGGTTTTGGACGAGCAGTACTTC.

This clonotype has only a few counts. CDR3 sequence reads: CSPRGKRTYNEQFF. CDR3 coding DNA: TGCAGTCCTCGGGGGAAGCGGACCTACAATGAGCAGTTCTTC. The chain joins TRBV20-1 to TRBJ2-1; a weak D match, TRBD2 (6 bases). The CDR3 loop spans 14 amino acids. Germline CDR1 is DFQATT and CDR2 is SNEGSKA (reference sequence). The ends were cut back, 8 bases at V and 2 bases at J, with 16 bases in the middle.

The chain combines TRBV4-3 with TRBJ2-7, with D perhaps assigned TRBD1 or TRBD2 (5 bases each). CDR1 and CDR2 from the germline V gene are LGHNA and YSLEER. The CDR3 totals 15 residues. V was clipped by 1 base and J by 2 bases, with 12 bases between them. In nucleotides, the CDR3 is TGCGCCAGCAGCCAAGTTGGTGGGGGTCCCTACGAGCAGTACTTC. Amino acids: CASSQVGGGPYEQYF.

V usage is TRBV28 and J usage is TRBJ2-7; TRBD1 matches 8 bases. V gave up 3 bases and J gave up 2 bases; unmatched junction bases: 3. Germline lookup yields CDR1 MDHEN and CDR2 SYDVKM. The CDR3 consists of 14 residues. Here the CDR3 reads CASSFRGQTYEQYF. In DNA form, the CDR3 reads TGTGCCAGCAGTTTCAGGGGGCAGACCTACGAGCAGTACTTC. Variable domain in full (rest from reference TRBV28 and TRBJ2-7): DVKVTQSSRYLVKRTGEKVFLECVQDMDHENMFWYRQDPGLGLRLIYFSYDVKMKEKGDIPEGYSVSREKKERFSLILESASTNQTSMYLCASSFRGQTYEQYFGPGTRLTVT.

The sample holds a few counts of this clonotype. The V and J genes are TRBV7-9 and TRBJ1-3, with a possible D match to TRBD1 (5 bases). Trimming stripped 5 bases from V and 2 bases from J, with 13 bases between. The CDR3 runs to 15 residues. The germline CDR1 and CDR2 sequences are SEHNR and FQNEAQ (reference sequence). CDR3 coding DNA: TGTGCCAGCAGCGTGGGACTGCCTCCTGGAAACACCATATATTTT. Translated, it gives CASSVGLPPGNTIYF.

About this clonotype: At one boundary the junction diverges from the germline segment, which might be a read error. The V gene is TRBV18, the J gene TRBJ1-1, with D unclear. The CDR3 runs to 17 residues. Per germline, CDR1 KGHSH and CDR2 LQKENI. CDR3 loop: CASSPVGSVPMNTAAFF. The CDR3 bases are TGTGCCAGCTCACCTGTGGGTTCGGTCCCGATGAACACTGCAGCTTTCTTT.

On this clonotype itself: A much larger clone differs from this one at a single base, so this may be a read error. V is TRBV13 and J is TRBJ2-2; unclear D gene. The length of the CDR3 is 13 residues. Germline V gene lookup returns CDR1 PRHDT and CDR2 FYEKMQ (reference sequence). Written as DNA, the CDR3 is TGTGCCAGCAGCTTATCGAACACCGCGGAGCTGTTTTTT. Protein sequence: CASSLSNTAELFF.

The chain uses TRBV19 and TRBJ1-5; no clear D gene. V gave up 5 bases and J gave up 3 bases, with 8 bases separating them. Germline V gene data show CDR1 as LNHDA and CDR2 as SQIVND (reference sequence). The length of the CDR3 is 13 residues. The CDR3 is CASSWTNNQPQHF. The CDR3 DNA sequence: TGTGCCAGTAGTTGGACGAACAATCAGCCCCAGCATTTT.

The chain recombines TRBV20-1 with TRBJ2-2; maybe TRBD1 (5 bases). The CDR3 has 14 residues. Per the germline V gene, CDR1 is DFQATT and CDR2 is SNEGSKA (reference sequence). The V end lost 6 bases, the J end lost 5 bases, and 16 bases lay between the germline ends. CDR3 in DNA: TGCAGTGCACCCAACCAGGGTCGGACCGGGGAGCTGTTTTTT. This gives the protein CSAPNQGRTGELFF.

The genes are TRBV20-1 and TRBJ2-7, with D possibly being TRBD1 (6 bases). The length of the CDR3 is 15 residues. The germline gives CDR1 DFQATT, CDR2 SNEGSKA (reference sequence). V lost 0 bases, J lost 6 bases, and 18 bases lay in between. DNA of the CDR3: TGCAGTGCTAGAGACGGACAGACCCCCTCGGGCGAGCAGTACTTC. As protein: CSARDGQTPSGEQYF.

This clonotype has at least ten counts. The rearrangement links TRBV12-3 or TRBV12-4 to TRBJ2-3; D is unresolved. CDR3 size: 15 residues. The V end lost 3 bases, the J end lost 5 bases, and 15 bases lay between the germline ends. CDR3: CASSFGVEAIDTQYF. CDR3 sequence (DNA): TGTGCCAGCAGTTTTGGTGTGGAAGCTATAGATACGCAGTATTTT.

The chain has TRBV4-3 and TRBJ2-3, with D possibly TRBD1 on 6 matching bases. There are 15 residues in the CDR3. The germline V gene has CDR1 LGHNA and CDR2 YSLEER. V shed 0 bases and J shed 7 bases, with 14 bases lying between them. For the CDR3, the DNA is TGCGCCAGCAGCCAAGATACAGGGACACCAAATACGCAGTATTTT. This codes for CASSQDTGTPNTQYF.

In this sample, this clonotype turned up many times. The CDR3 is CASSDLDRGPYEQYF. The CDR3 DNA follows: TGTGCCAGCAGTGACCTGGACAGGGGGCCGTACGAGCAGTACTTC. V gene TRBV6-5 combines with J gene TRBJ2-7; 11 nucleotides match TRBD1. With 5 bases clipped from V and 4 bases from J, the junction kept 7 bases outside the gene matches. Per germline, CDR1 MNHEY and CDR2 SVGAGI. This CDR3 is 15 amino acids long.

This clonotype has ten or more counts. The rearrangement links TRBV9 to TRBJ1-5; D gene uncertain. V was trimmed by 2 bases and J by 2 bases, leaving 11 bases between them. CDR1 is SGDLS and CDR2 is YYNGEE in the germline V gene. CDR3 length equals 15 residues. CDR3 sequence reads: CASSVGGYGNQPQHF. The CDR3 bases are TGTGCCAGCAGCGTTGGAGGGTACGGCAATCAGCCCCAGCATTTT.